Presented here are 2 T cell receptor beta chains from one specimen sequenced in a study of blood T cell repertoires in COVID-19. TCRdb's table, derived via immunoSEQ multiplex PCR, lists solely in-frame clones and lacks some. The sample shows around 300,000 clones, 88% of them seen only once. The sequencing sample was made of PBMCs or T cells enriched from blood (not recorded which). Every receptor here comes from a woman aged 55-75 years in a cohort exposed to, infected with or recovered from COVID-19 (not recorded which).

The count of this clone is one. The V and J genes are TRBV28 and TRBJ2-7; TRBD2 matches 10 bases. CDR3 length: 16 residues. Germline V CDR1 and CDR2: MDHEN, SYDVKM. V shed 1 base, J shed 5 bases, and the junction held 8 bases outside the gene matches. CDR3 sequence (DNA): TGTGCCAGCAGTTTATTAGCTAGCGGGAGAATTAACGAGCAGTACTTC. Protein product: CASSLLASGRINEQYF.

The chain couples TRBV4-1 to TRBJ2-4; a weak D match, TRBD1 (5 bases). V dropped 1 base and J dropped 8 bases, with 12 bases sitting between them. There are 14 residues in the CDR3. In germline, CDR1 is MGHRA, CDR2 YSYEKL. CDR3 DNA: TGCGCCAGCAGCCAAGGCAGGGAAAGGGACATTCAGTACTTC. It encodes CASSQGRERDIQYF.